This paragraph reports one T cell receptor (beta chain). V was clipped by 2 bases and J by 5 bases, with 13 bases between them. The germline gives CDR1 SGHDT, CDR2 YYEEEE. The CDR3 is 14 residues long. These data are taken from a study of control samples from healthy donors and cancer patients. Produced via immunoSEQ multiplex PCR; TCRdb's table is partial and in-frame only. The profile shows about 70,000 clones, around 93% of them singletons. This receptor was identified in a woman in her 30s in good health. Sequencing used blood. The V and J genes are TRBV5-6 and TRBJ2-5; D call uncertain. CDR3 in DNA: TGTGCCAGCAGCTTTCCAGACGGCGAGGAGACCCAGTACTTC. Translation gives CASSFPDGEETQYF.